This TCR beta chain appears in the sequencing data of a study of blood T cell repertoires in COVID-19. Looking at the study overall: Researchers got acute and convalescent COVID-19 samples from the United States, Italy and Spain. PBMCs, B-cell-depleted T cells, or T cells were the source of the cDNA or gDNA that made up the material.

The V gene end was trimmed by 9 bases and the J gene end by 5 bases; junction bases not matched to a gene: 6. Germline V CDR1 and CDR2: MNHEY, SMNVEV (reference sequence). The CDR3 loop spans 13 amino acids. Original processing notes: The authors estimated nucleated cell counts from reference gene primer amplification. Sequencing was performed with immunoSEQ multiplex PCR; in TCRdb, only in-frame clones are kept and a portion is missing. The DNA was the basis for D and trimming; V, J and clone size are from that table. The top ten clones hold around 1.7% of a sample with more than 300,000 clones, roughly 88% of them seen once.

The receptor's source is a woman aged 45-59 years with acute or convalescent COVID-19. Material for sequencing was peripheral blood. J is TRBJ2-5 and V is TRBV27, with TRBD1 matching 10 bases. CDR3 in amino acids: CASRQGAGETQYF. Here the CDR3 DNA reads TGTGCCAGTCGACAGGGGGCTGGGGAGACCCAGTACTTC.